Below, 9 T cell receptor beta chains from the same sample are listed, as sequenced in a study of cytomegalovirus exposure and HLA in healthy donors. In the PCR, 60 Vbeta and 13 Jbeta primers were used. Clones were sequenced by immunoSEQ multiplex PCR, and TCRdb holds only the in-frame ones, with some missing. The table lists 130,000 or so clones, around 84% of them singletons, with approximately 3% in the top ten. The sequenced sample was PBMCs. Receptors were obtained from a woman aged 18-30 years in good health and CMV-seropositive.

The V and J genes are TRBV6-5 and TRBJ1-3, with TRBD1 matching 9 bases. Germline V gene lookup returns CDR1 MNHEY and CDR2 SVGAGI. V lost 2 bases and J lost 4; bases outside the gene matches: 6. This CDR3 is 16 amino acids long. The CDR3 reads CASSYPGTGMGNTIYF. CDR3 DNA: TGTGCCAGCAGTTACCCCGGGACAGGGATGGGAAACACCATATATTTT.

This CDR3 is CASKYTAHEQYF. The CDR3, as DNA: TGTGCCAGCAAATACACCGCCCACGAGCAGTACTTC. This chain connects TRBV9 to TRBJ2-7, with D hard to call. The V gene's germline CDR1 is SGDLS and CDR2 YYNGEE. The CDR3 has 12 residues. V lost 6 bases and J lost 5, with 12 bases in between. Full variable domain (rest looked up from reference TRBV9 and TRBJ2-7): DSGVTQTPKHLITATGQRVTLRCSPRSGDLSVYWYQQSLDQGLQFLIQYYNGEERAKGNILERFSAQQFPDLHSELNLSSLELGDSALYFCASKYTAHEQYFGPGTRLTVT.

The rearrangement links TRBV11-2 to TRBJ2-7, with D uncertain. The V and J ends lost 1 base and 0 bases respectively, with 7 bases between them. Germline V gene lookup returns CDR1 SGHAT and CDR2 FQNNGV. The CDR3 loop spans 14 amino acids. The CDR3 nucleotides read TGTGCCAGCAGCTTAGGACTGATCTCCTACGAGCAGTACTTC. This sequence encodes CASSLGLISYEQYF. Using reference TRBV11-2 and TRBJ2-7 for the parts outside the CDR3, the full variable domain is EAGVAQSPRYKIIEKRQSVAFWCNPISGHATLYWYQQILGQGPKLLIQFQNNGVVDDSQLPKDRFSAERLKGVDSTLKIQPAKLEDSAVYLCASSLGLISYEQYFGPGTRLTVT.

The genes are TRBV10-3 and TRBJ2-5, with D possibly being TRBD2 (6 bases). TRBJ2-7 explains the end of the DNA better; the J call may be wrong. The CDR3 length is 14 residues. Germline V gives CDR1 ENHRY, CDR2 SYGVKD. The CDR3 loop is CAISDGGLAYEQYF. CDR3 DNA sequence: TGTGCCATCAGTGATGGGGGGTTAGCCTACGAGCAGTACTTC.

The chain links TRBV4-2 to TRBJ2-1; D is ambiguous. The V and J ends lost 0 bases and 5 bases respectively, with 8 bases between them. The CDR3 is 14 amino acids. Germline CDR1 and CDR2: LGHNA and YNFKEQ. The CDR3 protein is CASSQDRLDNEQFF. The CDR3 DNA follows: TGTGCCAGCAGCCAAGATCGACTCGACAATGAGCAGTTCTTC.

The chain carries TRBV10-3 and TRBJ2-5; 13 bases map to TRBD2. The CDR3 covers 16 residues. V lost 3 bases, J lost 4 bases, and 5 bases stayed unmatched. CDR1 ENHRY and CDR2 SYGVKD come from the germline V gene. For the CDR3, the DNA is TGTGCCATCAGTGATGGGACTAGCGGGGCCCTAGAGACCCAGTACTTC. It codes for CAISDGTSGALETQYF.

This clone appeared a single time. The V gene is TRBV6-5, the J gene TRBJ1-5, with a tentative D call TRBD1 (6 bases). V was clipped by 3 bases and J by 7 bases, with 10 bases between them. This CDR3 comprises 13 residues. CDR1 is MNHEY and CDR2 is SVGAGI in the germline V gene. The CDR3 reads CASSYGRGQPQHF. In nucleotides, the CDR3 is TGTGCCAGCAGTTATGGCAGGGGCCAGCCCCAGCATTTT.

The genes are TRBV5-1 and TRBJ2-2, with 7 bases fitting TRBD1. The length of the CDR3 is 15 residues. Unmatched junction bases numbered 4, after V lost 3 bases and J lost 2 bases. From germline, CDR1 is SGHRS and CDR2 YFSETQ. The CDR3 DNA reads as TGCGCCAGCAGCTACGGGACAGTCAACACCGGGGAGCTGTTTTTT. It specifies CASSYGTVNTGELFF.

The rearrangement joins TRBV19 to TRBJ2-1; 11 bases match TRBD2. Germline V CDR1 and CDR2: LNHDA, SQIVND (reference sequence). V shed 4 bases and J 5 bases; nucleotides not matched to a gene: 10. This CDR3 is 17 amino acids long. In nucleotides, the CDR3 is TGTGCCAGTAGTACCCTAGCGGGGGGTGTTAGGGACAATGAGCAGTTCTTC. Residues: CASSTLAGGVRDNEQFF.